The 20 T cell receptor beta chains given below trace back to one sample, sequenced in a study of human T cells and chemical hapten exposure. Specified time point: pre-sensitization, week 0. Described treatment: therapeutic diphenylcyclopropenone sensitization with weekly scalp DPC. A single record per CDR3 protein comes from TCRdb applying MiXCR to the RACE reads. Of about 85,000 distinct CDR3 sequences listed, 8.5% are singletons. The specimen comprised whole blood, sampled in connection with sensitization to the hapten diphenylcyclopropenone (DPC). These TCRs come from a middle-aged man with alopecia areata. Some clones in this sample may be carry-over from other donors' samples.

This clonotype appeared many times. The chain is built from TRBV28 and TRBJ1-1; D might be TRBD1 (5 bases). Per the germline V gene, CDR1 is MDHEN and CDR2 is SYDVKM. The CDR3 loop spans 17 amino acids. Trimming took off 1 base at V and 2 bases at J, with 17 bases between the two ends. CDR3 DNA: TGTGCCAGCAGTTTATCCGCGTTGGGAGGGGTAAACACTGAAGCTTTCTTT. Protein sequence: CASSLSALGGVNTEAFF.

This clonotype turned up a few times. The V call is TRBV27, the J call TRBJ2-7; D uncertain. V dropped 8 bases and J dropped 5 bases, with 16 bases sitting between them. Germline values: CDR1 MNHEY, CDR2 SMNVEV (reference sequence). The CDR3 is 13 amino acids. The CDR3 here is CASSLKPSDEQYF. Written as DNA, the CDR3 is TGTGCCAGCTCCCTTAAACCGTCGGACGAGCAGTACTTC.

This clonotype was seen only a few times. This chain connects TRBV10-3 to TRBJ2-7; TRBD1 is a possible D gene (5 bases). Germline loops: CDR1 ENHRY, CDR2 SYGVKD. The CDR3 runs to 13 residues. V was shortened by 5 bases and J by 0 bases, with 8 bases between the two germline ends. The CDR3 region is CAISFGASYEQYV. In DNA, the CDR3 is TGTGCCATCAGTTTTGGGGCCTCCTACGAGCAGTACGTC.

This clonotype has only a few counts. This chain joins TRBV7-2 and TRBJ2-7, with 9 bases aligning to TRBD2. This CDR3 is 15 amino acids long. V trimming: 3 bases; J trimming: 4 bases; junction bases outside the gene matches: 7. Germline values: CDR1 SGHTA, CDR2 FQGNSA. The CDR3: CASSLGLAFKYEQYF. The CDR3, as DNA: TGTGCCAGCAGCTTGGGACTAGCCTTTAAGTACGAGCAGTACTTC.

This clonotype was detected many times. The J gene is TRBJ1-1, the V gene TRBV20-1, with 12 bases lining up with TRBD1. With 1 base clipped from V and 6 bases from J, the junction kept 12 bases outside the gene matches. Germline V gene data show CDR1 as DFQATT and CDR2 as SNEGSKA (reference sequence). The CDR3 is 17 amino acids. The CDR3 coding sequence is TGCAGTGCTAGAGGGCTTATAGCGGGACAGGGGGCTCCTGAAGCTTTCTTT. It translates to CSARGLIAGQGAPEAFF.

This clonotype was seen many times. The chain employs TRBV10-3 and TRBJ2-7, with 9 bases lining up with TRBD1. The CDR3 loop spans 12 amino acids. Unmatched junction bases numbered 0, after V lost 4 bases and J lost 5 bases. From germline, CDR1 is ENHRY and CDR2 SYGVKD. The CDR3 region is CAISGTGDEQYV. CDR3 DNA: TGTGCCATCAGTGGGACAGGGGACGAGCAGTACGTC.

This clonotype came up many times. The chain has TRBV7-9 and TRBJ1-1; 8 nucleotides line up with TRBD1. The CDR3 totals 15 residues. With V trimmed by 4 bases and J by 7 bases, 11 bases remained unmatched. The germline gives CDR1 SEHNR, CDR2 FQNEAQ (reference sequence). CDR3 in amino acids: CASSWNDRGVLEAFF. CDR3 DNA: TGTGCCAGCAGCTGGAACGACAGGGGAGTCCTTGAAGCTTTCTTT.

This clonotype was counted only a few times. The CDR3 nucleotides read TGTGCCAGCAGCTTATCCGTTCCAGGGAACTATGGCTACACCTTC. The encoded protein is CASSLSVPGNYGYTF. This chain links TRBV7-8 with TRBJ1-2; possible D gene TRBD1, 5 bases. The CDR3 totals 15 residues. Germline V CDR1 and CDR2: SGHVS, FQNEAQ. Deletions cut 2 bases from V and 2 bases from J, with 12 bases between.

Many counts were recorded for this clonotype. The J gene is TRBJ2-3, the V gene TRBV3-1; either TRBD1 or TRBD2 may fit D (6 bases each). Trimming pared 1 base from V and 3 bases from J, leaving 17 bases between. In germline, CDR1 is LGHDT, CDR2 YNNKEL (reference sequence). CDR3 length: 17 amino acids. CDR3 sequence reads: CASSQVIGGGKTDTQYF. The CDR3 bases are TGTGCCAGCAGCCAAGTTATTGGGGGCGGGAAAACAGATACGCAGTATTTT.

This clonotype has a count of ten or more. CDR3 in amino acids: CASSRGQTYEQYV. As DNA, the CDR3 is TGTGCCAGCAGCCGGGGACAGACCTACGAGCAGTACGTC. The chain links TRBV11-1 to TRBJ2-7; 7 nucleotides agree with TRBD1. After removal of 5 bases from V and 2 bases from J, the junction contained 3 bases not matched to a gene. CDR1 SGHAT and CDR2 FQDESV come from the germline V gene (reference sequence). The CDR3 is made up of 13 amino acids.

There are a few counts of this clonotype. The rearrangement uses TRBV19 and TRBJ2-1, with TRBD2 identical over 7 bases. The CDR3 has 15 residues. The germline V gene encodes CDR1 LNHDA and CDR2 SQIVND (reference sequence). J gave up 5 bases and V 1 base, and 5 bases lay outside the gene matches. The CDR3 loop is CASSIVGTNHNEQFF. The CDR3 DNA reads TGTGCCAGTAGTATAGTAGGGACTAACCACAATGAGCAGTTCTTC.

The J gene is TRBJ1-4, the V gene TRBV20-1; a possible D gene is TRBD1 (5 bases). In germline, CDR1 is DFQATT, CDR2 SNEGSKA (reference sequence). The CDR3 loop spans 11 amino acids. V lost 6 bases to trimming and J lost 7 bases, with 9 bases between them. CDR3 protein: CSAEGFEKLFF. The DNA of the CDR3 is TGCAGTGCAGAGGGGTTTGAAAAACTGTTTTTT.

The chain recombines TRBV29-1 with TRBJ2-7; 11 nucleotides agree with TRBD1. Germline CDR1 SQVTM, CDR2 ANQGSEA. V gave up 4 bases and J gave up 5 bases; unmatched junction bases: 1. This CDR3 contains 12 residues. This chain's CDR3 is CSVADRGHEQYF. DNA of the CDR3: TGCAGCGTTGCGGACAGGGGGCACGAGCAGTACTTC.

This chain joins TRBV7-2 and TRBJ1-2, with TRBD1 matching 8 bases. Looked up from germline, CDR1 is SGHTA and CDR2 is FQGNSA. V lost 4 bases to trimming and J lost 6 bases; unmatched junction nucleotides: 4. There are 13 residues in the CDR3. The CDR3 DNA reads TGTGCCAGCAGCTCCTTGGACAGGGATGGCTACACCTTC. Translated: CASSSLDRDGYTF.

This clonotype was detected ten times or more. This chain connects TRBV7-3 to TRBJ2-1; 7 positions match TRBD2. This CDR3 spans 15 amino acids. Trimming at V came to 5 bases and at J to 2 bases, leaving 6 bases not matched to a gene. Germline CDR1 SGHTA, CDR2 FQGTGA. The CDR3 reads CASSLSAGAYNEQFF. CDR3 bases: TGTGCCAGCAGCCTGAGCGCGGGGGCCTACAATGAGCAGTTCTTC. Looking up the rest from reference TRBV7-3 and TRBJ2-1 gives the full variable domain: GAGVSQTPSNKVTEKGKYVELRCDPISGHTALYWYRQSLGQGPEFLIYFQGTGAADDSGLPNDRFFAVRPEGSVSTLKIQRTERGDSAVYLCASSLSAGAYNEQFFGPGTRLTVL.

There are many counts of this clonotype. This chain connects TRBV29-1 to TRBJ1-2; 11 bases agree with TRBD1. This CDR3 is built from 14 residues. J was trimmed by 4 bases and V by 5 bases; bases with no gene match: 6. Germline V lookup: CDR1 SQVTM, CDR2 ANQGSEA. The CDR3 loop is CSVRTGGASYGYTF. The CDR3, as DNA: TGCAGCGTTAGGACAGGGGGCGCTTCCTATGGCTACACCTTC.

This clonotype was recorded a few times. This chain joins TRBV7-9 and TRBJ2-3, with D tentatively TRBD1 (6 bases). The length of the CDR3 is 15 residues. Per the germline V gene, CDR1 is SEHNR and CDR2 is FQNEAQ (reference sequence). Trimming stripped 5 bases from V and 3 bases from J, with 15 bases between. The CDR3 nucleotides read TGTGCCAGCAGCCCCGGCAGGACAGAGACAGATACGCAGTATTTT. It yields the protein CASSPGRTETDTQYF.

This clonotype has a handful of counts. This chain connects TRBV20-1 to TRBJ1-5; TRBD1 aligns across 8 bases. From germline, CDR1 is DFQATT and CDR2 SNEGSKA (reference sequence). The CDR3 is made up of 16 amino acids. J lost 3 bases, V lost 3 bases, and 10 bases had no gene match. CDR3 in DNA: TGCAGTGCTAGGTCCGGGACAGGACCCATCAATCAGCCCCAGCATTTT. It codes for CSARSGTGPINQPQHF.

This clonotype has more than one count but fewer than ten. The chain combines TRBV6-1 with TRBJ2-5, with D uncertain. Germline V lookup: CDR1 MNHNS, CDR2 SASEGT. The CDR3 covers 12 residues. V was trimmed by 6 bases and J by 6 bases, leaving 11 bases between them. The CDR3: CASRADLQTQYF. The CDR3 nucleotides are TGTGCCAGCAGGGCGGACCTCCAGACCCAGTACTTC.

This clonotype was detected a few times. The chain joins TRBV10-3 to TRBJ1-1; a weak D match, TRBD1 (5 bases). The V and J ends lost 11 bases and 0 bases respectively, with 13 bases between them. The CDR3 covers 13 residues. Germline V gene lookup returns CDR1 ENHRY and CDR2 SYGVKD. The chain's CDR3 is CAAVQGLNTEAFF. The CDR3 coding sequence is TGTGCCGCCGTCCAGGGCCTGAACACTGAAGCTTTCTTT.